Listed below are T cell receptor beta chains from one sample, sequenced in a study of blood T cell repertoires in COVID-19. Produced via immunoSEQ multiplex PCR; TCRdb's table is partial and in-frame only. The sample lists more than 95,000 clones; 65% to 85% were seen once. The sample comprised peripheral blood. The receptors were gathered from a young man with COVID-19, enrolled during active disease. Both conserved end residues are part of each CDR3.

v_gene	j_gene	CDR3aa
TRBV18	TRBJ2-2	CASSPGLAGNTGELFF
TRBV28	TRBJ2-7	CASSPLTSGDEQYF
TRBV11-3	TRBJ2-7	CASSTRLAGGSEQYF
TRBV19	TRBJ2-7	CASSMSLNGQGNSYEQYF
TRBV5-1	TRBJ1-2	CASSVTGTGAILGYTF
TRBV4-3	TRBJ2-7	CASSQDAASGGPRRQYF
TRBV27	TRBJ2-3	CASSLYPGGTDTQYF
TRBV2	TRBJ1-5	CASRSTGYQPQHF
TRBV6-5	TRBJ2-1	CASSYRQGEYNEQFF
TRBV5-1	TRBJ2-3	CASSRSTSGITDTQYF
TRBV4-1	TRBJ1-2	CASSQAGQGASGYTF
TRBV6-5	TRBJ2-5	CASTLTGGETQYF
TRBV7-2	TRBJ2-7	CASSRDRVEQYF
TRBV4-2	TRBJ1-5	CASSQSGNNQPQHF
TRBV19	TRBJ1-2	CASSMGTGGVYGYTF
TRBV5-1	TRBJ1-1	CASSPGQGLNTEAFF
TRBV7-9	TRBJ1-2	CASSRQGFNYGYTF
TRBV19	TRBJ2-7	CASSNLQGYEQYF
TRBV7-9	TRBJ2-7	CASSLAQGYEQYF
TRBV5-4	TRBJ2-1	CASSTGGLYDNEQFF
TRBV10-3	TRBJ2-5	CAISARGGETQYF
TRBV6-6	TRBJ1-3	CASSKTGPGNTIYF
TRBV18	TRBJ2-7	CASSLGTDEQYF
TRBV4-1	TRBJ2-1	CASSQAVSSYNEQFF
TRBV5-4	TRBJ2-1	CASSGAASYNEQFF
TRBV19	TRBJ1-1	CAISGANTEAFF
TRBV21-1	TRBJ1-5	CASSTKTASFSNQPQHF
TRBV5-6	TRBJ2-1	CASSLGTAYNEQFF
TRBV11-2	TRBJ1-1	CASSFNRDTEAFF
TRBV6-4	TRBJ2-1	CASSDGTGDGKSEQFF
TRBV7-2	TRBJ2-2	CASSPPGGNTGELFF
TRBV19	TRBJ1-5	CASSITGGNQPQHF
TRBV5-1	TRBJ2-5	CASSLFQREQETQYF
TRBV2	TRBJ1-1	CASSSDTLEAFF
TRBV7-9	TRBJ1-3	CASSLGLEVLGNTIYF
TRBV5-1	TRBJ2-7	CASSLETGPGYEQYF
TRBV5-1	TRBJ2-3	CASSAGTASTDTQYF